These 13 T cell receptor beta chains share one sample of origin, sequenced in a study of cytomegalovirus exposure and HLA in healthy donors. 60 Vbeta and 13 Jbeta primers were used in PCR. Libraries were prepared by immunoSEQ multiplex PCR; TCRdb keeps only in-frame clonotypes and omits some of them. The sample holds about 83,000 clones, about four fifths seen once. Sequenced sample: PBMCs. Source of these receptors: a woman in her twenties or thirties in good health and CMV-seronegative.

The chain recombines TRBV5-6 with TRBJ2-3, with D hard to call. The CDR3 is 13 amino acids. Germline V gene sequence: CDR1 SGHDT, CDR2 YYEEEE. Deletions cut 0 bases from V and 6 bases from J, with 8 bases between. CDR3 nucleotide sequence: TGTGCCAGCAGCTTGGCAGGTAGGGATACGCAGTATTTT. Protein: CASSLAGRDTQYF.

The V call is TRBV29-1, the J call TRBJ2-2, with 9 nucleotides matching TRBD1. Germline loops: CDR1 SQVTM, CDR2 ANQGSEA. The CDR3 length is 13 residues. J was trimmed by 6 bases and V by 6 bases; bases with no gene match: 5. In nucleotides, the CDR3 is TGCAGCGTGGACAGGGGAAGAGCCGGGGAGCTGTTTTTT. Translated: CSVDRGRAGELFF.

This clone was picked up a small number of times. The gene calls are TRBV9 and TRBJ2-6; TRBD1 matches at 9 bases. The CDR3 is 17 amino acids. In germline, CDR1 is SGDLS, CDR2 YYNGEE. V lost 0 bases to trimming and J lost 3 bases; unmatched junction nucleotides: 4. CDR3 DNA: TGTGCCAGCAGCGTAGCAACAGGGGGCTATGGGGCCAACGTCCTGACTTTC. Translated, it gives CASSVATGGYGANVLTF.

This chain joins TRBV5-1 and TRBJ2-1; weak D call: TRBD1 (7 bases). Per germline, CDR1 SGHRS and CDR2 YFSETQ. This CDR3 has 15 residues. Trimming pared 4 bases from V and 4 bases from J, leaving 15 bases between. The CDR3 protein is CASSRRDSLYNEQFF. The CDR3 coding sequence is TGCGCCAGCAGCCGGAGGGACAGCCTTTACAATGAGCAGTTCTTC.

This clone showed up just once. The rearrangement uses TRBV6-1 and TRBJ1-2, with D perhaps TRBD1 (6 bases). V lost 2 bases to trimming and J lost 3 bases, with 7 bases between them. Germline loops: CDR1 MNHNS, CDR2 SASEGT. This CDR3 has 13 residues. The CDR3 protein is CASSEHRDYGYTF. For the CDR3, the DNA is TGTGCCAGCAGTGAACACAGGGACTATGGCTACACCTTC.

This sequence joins TRBV18 and TRBJ2-7; TRBD2 is a possible D gene (5 bases). The V gene's germline CDR1 is KGHSH and CDR2 LQKENI. The CDR3 sequence is 14 residues long. Trimming took 3 bases from V and 9 from J, leaving 18 bases between them. Here the CDR3 reads CASSPPGRYEGQYF. For the CDR3, the DNA is TGTGCCAGCTCACCCCCGGGGAGATACGAGGGGCAGTACTTC.

Worth noting for this clone: At one end, the junction sequence differs from germline, possibly due to a read error. This rearrangement joins TRBV28 to TRBJ1-5; no clear D gene. The CDR3 has 16 residues. Germline V gene data show CDR1 as MDHEN and CDR2 as SYDVKM. The CDR3 loop is CTSSFYRLRGNQPQHF. CDR3 nucleotide sequence: TGTACCAGCAGTTTTTACCGGTTGAGGGGCAATCAGCCCCAGCATTTT.

This chain joins TRBV28 and TRBJ2-7; D might be TRBD1 (5 bases). Germline assignment: CDR1 MDHEN and CDR2 SYDVKM. This CDR3 has 14 residues. Trimming cost V 2 bases and J 6 bases, with 14 bases left between them. Written as DNA, the CDR3 is TGTGCCAGCAGTTTAAGATCAGGGTGGGCCGAGCAGTACTTC. The encoded protein is CASSLRSGWAEQYF.

The chain joins TRBV2 to TRBJ2-7; 9 nucleotides match TRBD1. Germline loops: CDR1 SNHLY, CDR2 FYNNEI. CDR3 size: 15 residues. V was pared by 5 bases and J by 1 base, with 6 bases of the junction left unmatched. CDR3: CASSPWTGASYEQYF. CDR3 sequence (DNA): TGTGCCAGCAGTCCCTGGACAGGGGCGTCCTACGAGCAGTACTTC.

The rearrangement joins TRBV2 to TRBJ1-2; 9 bases fit TRBD1. Per germline, CDR1 SNHLY and CDR2 FYNNEI. The CDR3 runs 15 residues. V shed 6 bases, J shed 4 bases, and the junction held 9 bases outside the gene matches. The CDR3 sequence is CASSLQGAFVYGYTF. The DNA of the CDR3 is TGTGCCAGCAGCTTACAGGGGGCCTTCGTCTATGGCTACACCTTC.

The chain uses TRBV19 and TRBJ2-3, with TRBD2 identical over 11 bases. The CDR3 is 18 residues long. Germline V gives CDR1 LNHDA, CDR2 SQIVND (reference sequence). V shed 2 bases and J 6 bases; nucleotides not matched to a gene: 13. Written as DNA, the CDR3 is TGTGCCAGTAGTATACGTACTAGCGGGAGTTTATCTCCGGATACGCAGTATTTT. Its protein is CASSIRTSGSLSPDTQYF. The whole variable domain, remainder taken from reference TRBV19 and TRBJ2-3, is DGGITQSPKYLFRKEGQNVTLSCEQNLNHDAMYWYRQDPGQGLRLIYYSQIVNDFQKGDIAEGYSVSREKKESFPLTVTSAQKNPTAFYLCASSIRTSGSLSPDTQYFGPGTRLTVL.

The rearrangement joins TRBV29-1 to TRBJ2-4, with a tentative D call TRBD1 (6 bases). The CDR3 runs to 16 residues. V lost 7 bases, J lost 0 bases, and 19 bases lay in between. Germline V gene data show CDR1 as SQVTM and CDR2 as ANQGSEA. CDR3 region: CSGDKTGPLAKNIQYF. In nucleotides, the CDR3 is TGCAGCGGGGATAAGACAGGTCCTTTAGCCAAAAACATTCAGTACTTC.

The chain employs TRBV29-1 and TRBJ2-1; 11 bases match TRBD1. The CDR3 is 14 amino acids. After removal of 7 bases from V and 4 bases from J, the junction contained 6 bases not matched to a gene. Germline assignment: CDR1 SQVTM and CDR2 ANQGSEA. The CDR3 spells CSANRDRGYNEQFF. For the CDR3, the DNA is TGCAGCGCTAACCGGGACAGGGGGTACAATGAGCAGTTCTTC.